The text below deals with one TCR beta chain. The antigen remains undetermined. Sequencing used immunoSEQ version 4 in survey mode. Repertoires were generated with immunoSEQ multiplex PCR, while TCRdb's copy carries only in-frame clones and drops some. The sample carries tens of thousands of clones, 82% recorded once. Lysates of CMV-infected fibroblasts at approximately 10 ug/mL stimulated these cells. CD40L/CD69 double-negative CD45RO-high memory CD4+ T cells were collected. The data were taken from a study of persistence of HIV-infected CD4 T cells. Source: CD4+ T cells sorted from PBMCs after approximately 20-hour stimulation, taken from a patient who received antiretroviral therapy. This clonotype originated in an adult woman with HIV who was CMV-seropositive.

The CDR3 DNA follows: TGTGCCAGCAGCTTAGGGGTAGGACAGCCCCAGCATTTT. Protein: CASSLGVGQPQHF. The chain uses TRBV7-2 and TRBJ1-5; D remains ambiguous. The CDR3 covers 13 residues. Germline lookup yields CDR1 SGHTA and CDR2 FQGNSA. V shed 1 base and J shed 7 bases, with 8 bases lying between them.